This entry lists 6 T cell receptor beta chains sequenced from one sample in a study of blood T cells in healthy people across ages. Primers used in a second PCR of about 7 to 12 cycles were a sample-barcoded 5' primer and a J-beta primer mix. From the 5' RACE reads, TCRdb called clonotypes with MiXCR, one entry per CDR3 protein. The sample comprises fewer than 1,200,000 distinct CDR3 sequences, around 27% of which are singletons, and around 0.75% rests with the top ten. This sample also appeared in a second study, on T cells of mothers and their children.

Material for sequencing was blood. The receptors were sampled from a girl aged 2 to 9 in good health.

This clonotype was counted a few times. This chain uses TRBV20-1 with TRBJ2-7; the match to TRBD2 covers 7 bases. Trimming took 5 bases from V and 6 from J; bases not matched to a gene: 16. Germline values: CDR1 DFQATT, CDR2 SNEGSKA (reference sequence). The CDR3 is 15 amino acids. The CDR3 is CSAGKRGLDYGEQYF. The DNA for the CDR3 is TGCAGTGCTGGGAAACGAGGACTAGACTATGGCGAGCAGTACTTC.

This clonotype was detected a few times. This chain uses TRBV2 with TRBJ2-4; D possibly uses TRBD1 or TRBD2 (5 bases each). V dropped 6 bases and J dropped 6 bases, with 21 bases sitting between them. Germline V gives CDR1 SNHLY, CDR2 FYNNEI. The CDR3 spans 16 residues. The CDR3 sequence is CASREGFSNALNIQYF. Written as DNA, the CDR3 is TGTGCCAGCAGAGAGGGGTTCTCAAACGCGCTAAACATTCAGTACTTC.

V gene TRBV28 combines with J gene TRBJ2-5; D possibly uses TRBD1 or TRBD2 (5 bases each). The assigned J gene may be wrong: the sequence end matches TRBJ2-7 better. Germline V gene sequence: CDR1 MDHEN, CDR2 SYDVKM. CDR3 length: 14 amino acids. The CDR3 bases are TGTGCCAGCAGCCTTACGGGACCCACCTACGAGCAGTACTTC. It is translated as CASSLTGPTYEQYF.

This clonotype was found a few times. The chain has TRBV18 and TRBJ2-6, with D maybe TRBD1 (6 bases). Germline CDR1 is KGHSH and CDR2 is LQKENI. Trimming left V 6 bases short and J 0 bases short, with 18 bases between. The CDR3 consists of 18 residues. For the CDR3, the DNA is TGTGCCAGCTCCCCCCGTCCACAGGGACGCTCTGGGGCCAACGTCCTGACTTTC. As protein: CASSPRPQGRSGANVLTF.

This clonotype has more than one count but fewer than ten. This sequence joins TRBV4-1 and TRBJ2-5; 8 bases are a match to TRBD2. Near its end, the DNA agrees better with TRBJ2-7, so the J call may be wrong. Germline CDR1 reads MGHRA; CDR2 reads YSYEKL. The CDR3 runs 16 residues. CDR3 bases: TGCGCCAGCAGCCAAGAGCAGCGGGGGCCTTTATACGAGCAGTACTTC. It translates to CASSQEQRGPLYEQYF.

The chain joins TRBV12-3 or TRBV12-4 to TRBJ1-4; D gene uncertain. The CDR3 runs to 14 residues. The V and J ends lost 9 bases and 8 bases respectively, with 19 bases between them. Written as DNA, the CDR3 is TGTGCCAGTTCCCAGGAGGGATCGGGGGAAAAACTGTTTTTT. Its translation: CASSQEGSGEKLFF.